This entry is about one TCR beta chain. Its antigen is unidentified. The data were obtained in a study of chemoradiotherapy in HPV16-positive cancers. Findings of the study overall: Functional assays defining HPV-specific T cells used only a couple of HPV16-positive patients. During treatment, candidate HPV-specific clones and E7-related motifs expanded in tumor. HPV-responsive T-cell expansion during chemoradiotherapy was linked to improved recurrence-free survival in HPV16-positive patients.

Germline V gives CDR1 SQVTM, CDR2 ANQGSEA. Trimming removed 2 bases at V and 8 bases at J, with 15 bases between. The CDR3 extends over 14 amino acids. Profiling relied on immunoSEQ multiplex PCR, and the TCRdb table lists in-frame clones only, not all of them. The sample has about 30,000 clones, over 65% seen once. Over chemoradiotherapy, repertoires were sampled more than once. The sequencing used blood, collected from a patient who underwent chemoradiotherapy. The receptor's source is a human donor with HPV-associated anogenital cancer. This rearrangement joins TRBV29-1 to TRBJ1-4; no clear D gene. CDR3 in DNA: TGCAGCGTTGAAATTAAAGCAGAGGCCGAAAAACTGTTTTTT. Its translation: CSVEIKAEAEKLFF.